There are many counts of the clone carrying this T cell receptor (beta chain). Its cognate antigen is unknown. What was amplified from RNA transcripts were TCR beta CDR3 regions. A first-round RT-PCR of the TCR CDR3 used the HTBI primer set. TCRdb called the multiplex PCR reads again in MiXCR, with one record for every CDR3 protein. The repertoire has fewer than 750,000 distinct CDR3 sequences, roughly 15% of them found once; the top ten carry roughly an eighth. This record comes from a study of T cells in Graves' hyperthyroidism and ophthalmopathy. Study overall: Blood was drawn when the patient was first diagnosed and still untreated.

Notes on the study in general: Median prediction lead before ophthalmopathy onset was around 6.9 months with the model.

The study included ophthalmopathy patients with Clinical Activity Score at least 3, NOSPECS grade at least 4 and duration under 3 months. Each diagnosis was grounded in clinical symptoms, serum thyroxine and TRAb, thyroid ultrasound, and orbital computed tomography. This receptor was obtained from a woman aged 45-60 years with Graves' ophthalmopathy. Sequencing was performed on blood.

The CDR3 coding sequence is TGCGCCAGCAGAGTGCTAGGAGAACAAGAGACCCAGTACTTC. It yields the protein CASRVLGEQETQYF. The J gene is TRBJ2-5, the V gene TRBV5-1; D unclear. The germline gives CDR1 SGHRS, CDR2 YFSETQ. Trimming pared 5 bases from V and 2 bases from J, leaving 13 bases between. The CDR3 is 14 amino acids.